This T cell receptor beta chain was sequenced during a study of T-cell reconstitution after alpha-beta-depleted transplantation in children. The germline V and J ends were trimmed by 2 bases and 5 bases, with 9 bases remaining between them. The CDR3 contains 13 residues. Per the germline V gene, CDR1 is SGHAT and CDR2 is FQNNGV. The library targeted TCRbeta and was prepared with unique molecular identifiers. One entry per CDR3 protein, called by TCRdb with MiXCR from the PCR reads. The sample holds hundreds of thousands of distinct CDR3 sequences, around a sixth seen once. The sequencing here drew on PBMCs, mostly from graft donor cells, taken 360 days after TCRalphabeta/CD19-depleted stem cell transplant. The receptor was derived from a male patient aged 2 to 10 who had a stem cell transplant for acute lymphoblastic leukemia, so the T cells may come from the graft donor. The gene calls are TRBV11-2 and TRBJ2-5; D uncertain. CDR3 in amino acids: CASSLFARETQYF. The CDR3 coding sequence is TGTGCCAGCAGCTTATTCGCTAGGGAGACCCAGTACTTC. The complete variable domain, with remaining parts taken from reference TRBV11-2 and TRBJ2-5, reads EAGVAQSPRYKIIEKRQSVAFWCNPISGHATLYWYQQILGQGPKLLIQFQNNGVVDDSQLPKDRFSAERLKGVDSTLKIQPAKLEDSAVYLCASSLFARETQYFGPGTRLLVL.